This T cell receptor beta chain derives from a study of blood T cell repertoires in COVID-19. Study details: The samples span acute and convalescent COVID-19 from the United States, Italy and Spain. PBMCs, B-cell-depleted T cells, or T cells provided the cDNA or gDNA that made up the material.

Per the authors' pipeline: Amplification with reference gene primers provided the estimates of nucleated cell counts. The assay was immunoSEQ multiplex PCR, and TCRdb's table has in-frame clones only and misses some. V and J calls plus clone size are reproduced from that table; the DNA served to infer D and trimming. The repertoire has a few hundred thousand clones, about 86% of them found once; the top ten carry 2% to 2.5%. Sequenced material: peripheral blood. The source of this sequence is a woman aged 60-70 years with acute or convalescent COVID-19.

CDR3 in amino acids: CASSQSSGGWYNEQFF. The CDR3 bases are TGTGCCAGCAGCCAGAGTAGCGGGGGGTGGTACAATGAGCAGTTCTTC. The chain is built from TRBV3-1 (or the pseudogene TRBV3-2) and TRBJ2-1, with 10 bases fitting TRBD2. This CDR3 has 16 amino acids. Germline V gene data show CDR1 as LGHDT and CDR2 as YNNKEL (reference sequence). J lost 4 bases, V lost 3 bases, and 6 bases had no gene match.